This T cell receptor (beta chain) derives from a study of a mutant IDH1 vaccine in newly diagnosed glioma. Concerning this clone: What it binds is unknown.

Sequencing was performed with immunoSEQ multiplex PCR; in TCRdb, only in-frame clones are kept and a portion is missing. Altogether about 65,000 clones are present, roughly 84% being singletons, with the ten largest covering approximately 4%. This CDR3 region has 18 residues. Unmatched junction bases numbered 8, after V lost 0 bases and J lost 2 bases. Germline V CDR1 and CDR2: LGHNA, YNFKEQ. The time point here: week 23, last vaccination. Doses comprised 300 ug of mutant IDH1 20-mer peptide each, plus topical imiquimod. Newly diagnosed WHO grade 3 or 4 IDH1-mutant, ATRX-lost astrocytomas were identified in the donors.

The sample here was PBMCs, taken from a glioma patient whose treatment included an IDH1 peptide vaccine. This rearrangement joins TRBV4-2 to TRBJ2-2; 8 bases are shared with TRBD2. This TCR was recovered from a man under 40 with glioma. The CDR3 nucleotides read TGTGCCAGCAGCCAAGATGGGACGGGGGGGCCTAACACCGGGGAGCTGTTTTTT. Its protein product is CASSQDGTGGPNTGELFF.